The entry below gives a single T cell receptor beta chain sequence along with its context. Its specificity is unknown. The data were taken from a study of post-analysis software for immune sequencing data. Whole-study results and caveats: The normalized Chao1 diversity of multiple sclerosis patients was significantly lower than that of controls. Controls showed lower frequencies than patients for a handful of TRBV segments, and TRBV5-6, TRBV5-1 and TRBV20-1 were among these.

The CDR3 sequence is 15 residues long. Per germline, CDR1 MNHEY and CDR2 SVGAGI. With V trimmed by 5 bases and J by 2 bases, 6 bases remained unmatched. Unique molecular identifiers were built into the TCR beta cDNA libraries. Approximately 550,000 cDNA molecules came from around 1 to 10 million T cells. TCRdb ran MiXCR on the PCR reads and lists one entry per CDR3 protein. The data contain some 890,000 distinct CDR3 sequences, roughly 50% of them singletons. The sample taken for sequencing was blood. The chain joins TRBV6-5 to TRBJ2-5, with 9 bases matching TRBD1. The TCR originated in a girl between 5 and 17 years old with multiple sclerosis. This chain's CDR3 is CASSPRDRAQETQYF. In nucleotides, the CDR3 is TGTGCCAGCAGTCCCAGGGACAGGGCACAAGAGACCCAGTACTTC.